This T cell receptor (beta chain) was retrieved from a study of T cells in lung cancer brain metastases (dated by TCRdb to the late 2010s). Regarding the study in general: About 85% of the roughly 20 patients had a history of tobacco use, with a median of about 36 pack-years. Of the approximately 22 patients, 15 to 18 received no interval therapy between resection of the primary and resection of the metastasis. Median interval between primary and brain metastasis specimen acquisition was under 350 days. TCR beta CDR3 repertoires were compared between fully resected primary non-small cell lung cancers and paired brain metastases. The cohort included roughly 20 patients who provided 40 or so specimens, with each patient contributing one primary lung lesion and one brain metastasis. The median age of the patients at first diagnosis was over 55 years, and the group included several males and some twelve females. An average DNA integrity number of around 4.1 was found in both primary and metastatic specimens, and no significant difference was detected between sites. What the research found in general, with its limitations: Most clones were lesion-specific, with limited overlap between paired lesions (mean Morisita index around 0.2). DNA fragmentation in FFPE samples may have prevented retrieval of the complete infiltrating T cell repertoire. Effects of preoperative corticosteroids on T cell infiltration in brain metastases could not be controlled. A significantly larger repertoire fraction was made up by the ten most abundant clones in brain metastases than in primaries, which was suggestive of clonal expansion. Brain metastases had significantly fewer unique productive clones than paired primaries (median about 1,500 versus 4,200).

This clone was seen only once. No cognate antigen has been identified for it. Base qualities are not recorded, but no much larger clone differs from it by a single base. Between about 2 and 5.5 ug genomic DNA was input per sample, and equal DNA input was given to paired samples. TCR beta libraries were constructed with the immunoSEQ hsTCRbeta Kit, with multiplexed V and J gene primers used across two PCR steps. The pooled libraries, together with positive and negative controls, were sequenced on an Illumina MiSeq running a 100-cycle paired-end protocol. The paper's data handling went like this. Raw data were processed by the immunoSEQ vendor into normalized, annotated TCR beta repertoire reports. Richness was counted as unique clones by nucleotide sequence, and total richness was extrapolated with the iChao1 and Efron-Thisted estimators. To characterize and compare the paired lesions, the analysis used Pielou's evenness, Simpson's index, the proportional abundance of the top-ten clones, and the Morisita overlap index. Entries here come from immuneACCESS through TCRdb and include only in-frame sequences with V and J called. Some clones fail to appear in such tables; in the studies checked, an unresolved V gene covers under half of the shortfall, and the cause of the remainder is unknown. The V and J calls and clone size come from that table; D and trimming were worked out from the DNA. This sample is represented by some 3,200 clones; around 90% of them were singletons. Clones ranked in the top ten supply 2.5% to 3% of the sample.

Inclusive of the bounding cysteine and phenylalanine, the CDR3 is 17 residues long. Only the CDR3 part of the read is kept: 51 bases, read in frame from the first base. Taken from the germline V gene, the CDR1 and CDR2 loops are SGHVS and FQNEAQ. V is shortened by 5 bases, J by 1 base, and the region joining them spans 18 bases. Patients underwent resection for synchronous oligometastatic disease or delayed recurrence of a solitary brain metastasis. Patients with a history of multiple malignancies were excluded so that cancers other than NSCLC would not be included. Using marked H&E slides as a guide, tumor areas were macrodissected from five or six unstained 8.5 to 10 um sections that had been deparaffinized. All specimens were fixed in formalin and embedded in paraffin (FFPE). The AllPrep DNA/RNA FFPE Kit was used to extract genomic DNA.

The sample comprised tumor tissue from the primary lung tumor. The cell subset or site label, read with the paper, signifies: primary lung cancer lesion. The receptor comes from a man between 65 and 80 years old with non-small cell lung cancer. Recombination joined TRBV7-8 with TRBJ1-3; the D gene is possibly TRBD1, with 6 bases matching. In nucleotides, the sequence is TGTGCCAGCAGCCCCGGGGTTCCCAGGGGTTCTGGAAACACCATATATTTT. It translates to CASSPGVPRGSGNTIYF.